The 14 T cell receptor beta chains below come from one sample, sequenced in a study of regulatory T cells in long-lasting Graves disease. The time point was: newly diagnosed GD, antithyroid drugs for less than 3 months. The TCR library used RNA extracted from PBMCs. To make TCR beta libraries, researchers used iRepertoire HTBI primers and Arm-PCR of CDR3 regions. TCRdb processed the multiplex PCR reads anew with MiXCR; each CDR3 protein has one entry. The profile shows 620,000 or so distinct CDR3 sequences, approximately 15% of them singletons. The sample was also linked to a second study, of T cells in Graves' hyperthyroidism and ophthalmopathy.

This material consisted of peripheral blood mononuclear cells (PBMCs), taken at new diagnosis, from a patient treated with antithyroid drugs. These receptors were taken from a woman in her 30s with Graves disease.

V and J are TRBV14 and TRBJ1-4, with TRBD1 matching over 7 bases. Germline CDR1 is SGHDN and CDR2 is FVKESK. The CDR3 spans 15 residues. Trimming at V came to 1 base and at J to 7 bases, leaving 6 bases not matched to a gene. CDR3 amino acids: CASSQGGTASEKLFF. In DNA, the CDR3 is TGTGCCAGCAGCCAAGGAGGGACAGCTAGTGAAAAACTGTTTTTT.

The chain links TRBV20-1 to TRBJ2-1, with D possibly matching TRBD2 (5 bases). Germline loops: CDR1 DFQATT, CDR2 SNEGSKA (reference sequence). The CDR3 spans 14 residues. V lost 6 bases, J lost 8 bases, and 20 bases lay in between. This CDR3 reads CSAKTRVKSDEQFF. The DNA for the CDR3 is TGCAGTGCAAAAACTAGAGTTAAGTCGGATGAGCAGTTCTTC.

This clonotype came up a few times. The chain is built from TRBV28 and TRBJ2-1; 9 bases agree with TRBD1. CDR3 length: 15 residues. The V gene end was trimmed by 6 bases and the J gene end by 7 bases; junction bases not matched to a gene: 10. Germline lookup yields CDR1 MDHEN and CDR2 SYDVKM. CDR3 nucleotides: TGTGCCAGCAGGACCCCCGGGACAGGGTTTAATGAGCAGTTCTTC. Translated, it gives CASRTPGTGFNEQFF.

This clonotype was picked up a small number of times. The V call is TRBV4-1, the J call TRBJ1-2; D may be TRBD1 (5 bases). Trimming cost V 3 bases and J 4 bases, with 18 bases left between them. Germline V gives CDR1 MGHRA, CDR2 YSYEKL. This CDR3 is 16 amino acids long. The CDR3, as DNA: TGCGCCAGCAGCCACTCGTCCGGGCTTGGGGCCTATGGCTACACCTTC. Protein: CASSHSSGLGAYGYTF.

There are a few counts of this clonotype. This chain's CDR3 is CASRTGQGKTQYF. The CDR3 bases are TGTGCCAGTAGGACGGGACAGGGGAAGACCCAGTACTTC. The chain carries TRBV19 and TRBJ2-3; TRBD1 aligns across 10 bases. The last part of the DNA fits TRBJ2-5 better; the J call may be wrong. CDR1 and CDR2 (germline): LNHDA, SQIVND (reference sequence). The CDR3 is 13 amino acids.

This clonotype was observed at least ten times. The J gene is TRBJ2-1, the V gene TRBV12-3 or TRBV12-4; TRBD2 matches 15 bases. CDR3 length equals 17 residues. V dropped 2 bases and J dropped 9; count of bases not matched to a gene: 8. The CDR3 DNA reads as TGTGCCAGCAGTTTAAGGACTAGCGGGAGGGATGCGGTTGAGCAGTTCTTC. Translating it yields CASSLRTSGRDAVEQFF.

The chain has TRBV28 and TRBJ2-1; perhaps D is TRBD1 or TRBD2 (5 bases each). V lost 2 bases to trimming and J lost 5 bases, with 16 bases between them. The CDR3 sequence is 16 residues long. Germline V gene sequence: CDR1 MDHEN, CDR2 SYDVKM. Here the CDR3 reads CASSLGGAGGDNEQFF. The CDR3 nucleotides are TGTGCCAGCAGTTTAGGTGGGGCGGGCGGAGACAATGAGCAGTTCTTC.

A word on this clonotype: This may be a read error: a much more frequent sequence differs by one nucleotide. The chain couples TRBV3-1 to TRBJ1-1, with D hard to call. The CDR3 is made up of 12 amino acids. In germline, CDR1 is LGHDT, CDR2 YNNKEL (reference sequence). The V gene lost 8 bases and the J gene lost 6 bases, with 13 bases spanning the gap. The CDR3 nucleotides are TGTGCCAGCGCCCGAGGGCTCGCTGAAGCTTTCTTT. Its translation: CASARGLAEAFF.

The gene calls are TRBV19 and TRBJ2-3; tentatively, D is TRBD2 (6 bases). The CDR3 length is 13 residues. V was clipped by 7 bases and J by 4 bases, with 12 bases between them. Germline CDR1 reads LNHDA; CDR2 reads SQIVND (reference sequence). CDR3: CASNFGSPDTQYF. The CDR3 DNA reads TGTGCCAGTAACTTCGGGAGTCCAGATACGCAGTATTTT.

This clonotype showed up just a few times. The chain employs TRBV5-5 and TRBJ2-3; 8 nucleotides match TRBD1. CDR3 length: 14 amino acids. After removal of 4 bases from V and 5 bases from J, the junction contained 6 bases not matched to a gene. Germline-derived CDR1 and CDR2 are SGHKS and YYEKEE (reference sequence). The CDR3 region has the DNA TGTGCCAGCAGCCTCCGGGACAGGAAAGATACGCAGTATTTT. Amino acids: CASSLRDRKDTQYF.

This clonotype showed up many times. The rearrangement links TRBV10-3 to TRBJ1-1; D is uncertain. Germline V gene sequence: CDR1 ENHRY, CDR2 SYGVKD. V lost 10 bases and J 0 bases, leaving 6 bases between the germline ends. The CDR3 is made up of 11 amino acids. Here the CDR3 DNA reads TGTGCCACCTCGATGAACACTGAAGCTTTCTTT. It encodes CATSMNTEAFF.

This clonotype was observed many times. This chain connects TRBV19 to TRBJ2-3, with 7 bases lining up with TRBD1. Trimming removed 8 bases from V and 0 bases from J; junction bases left unmatched: 5. Germline loops: CDR1 LNHDA, CDR2 SQIVND (reference sequence). The CDR3 is 14 residues long. Here the CDR3 reads CASHRQGSTDTQYF. The CDR3, as DNA: TGTGCCAGTCATAGACAGGGCAGCACAGATACGCAGTATTTT.

This clonotype was observed at least ten times. The V call is TRBV2, the J call TRBJ1-5, with TRBD1 identical over 9 bases. The CDR3 has 15 residues. Germline V gives CDR1 SNHLY, CDR2 FYNNEI. Germline trimming cut 6 bases from V and 4 bases from J; bases unmatched to any gene: 7. This chain's CDR3 is CASRDRDRANQPQHF. The CDR3, as DNA: TGTGCCAGCAGAGACCGGGACAGGGCAAATCAGCCCCAGCATTTT. The whole variable domain, filled in from reference TRBV2 and TRBJ1-5, reads EPEVTQTPSHQVTQMGQEVILRCVPISNHLYFYWYRQILGQKVEFLVSFYNNEISEKSEIFDDQFSVERPDGSNFTLKIRSTKLEDSAMYFCASRDRDRANQPQHFGDGTRLSIL.

This clonotype was recorded many times. V usage is TRBV24-1 and J usage is TRBJ2-7, with D possibly being TRBD1 (5 bases). Trimming pared 6 bases from V and 3 bases from J, leaving 14 bases between. Germline V gene sequence: CDR1 KGHDR, CDR2 SFDVKD. This CDR3 comprises 14 residues. CDR3 nucleotide sequence: TGTGCCACCAGTCCCAGGGTGAAGATCTACGAGCAGTACTTC. Amino acids: CATSPRVKIYEQYF.